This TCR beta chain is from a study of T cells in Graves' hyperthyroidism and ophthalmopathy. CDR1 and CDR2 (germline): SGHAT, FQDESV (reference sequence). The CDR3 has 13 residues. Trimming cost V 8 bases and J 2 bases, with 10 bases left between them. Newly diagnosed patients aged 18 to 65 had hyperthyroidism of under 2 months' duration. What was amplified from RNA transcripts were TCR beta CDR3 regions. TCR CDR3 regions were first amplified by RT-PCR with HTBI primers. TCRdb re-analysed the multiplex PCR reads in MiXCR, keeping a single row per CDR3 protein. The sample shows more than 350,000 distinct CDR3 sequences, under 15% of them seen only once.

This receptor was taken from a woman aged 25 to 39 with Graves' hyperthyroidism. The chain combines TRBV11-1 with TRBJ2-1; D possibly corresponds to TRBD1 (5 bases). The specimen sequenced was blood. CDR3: CASEAGTYNEQFF. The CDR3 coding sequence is TGTGCCAGCGAGGCAGGGACCTACAATGAGCAGTTCTTC.